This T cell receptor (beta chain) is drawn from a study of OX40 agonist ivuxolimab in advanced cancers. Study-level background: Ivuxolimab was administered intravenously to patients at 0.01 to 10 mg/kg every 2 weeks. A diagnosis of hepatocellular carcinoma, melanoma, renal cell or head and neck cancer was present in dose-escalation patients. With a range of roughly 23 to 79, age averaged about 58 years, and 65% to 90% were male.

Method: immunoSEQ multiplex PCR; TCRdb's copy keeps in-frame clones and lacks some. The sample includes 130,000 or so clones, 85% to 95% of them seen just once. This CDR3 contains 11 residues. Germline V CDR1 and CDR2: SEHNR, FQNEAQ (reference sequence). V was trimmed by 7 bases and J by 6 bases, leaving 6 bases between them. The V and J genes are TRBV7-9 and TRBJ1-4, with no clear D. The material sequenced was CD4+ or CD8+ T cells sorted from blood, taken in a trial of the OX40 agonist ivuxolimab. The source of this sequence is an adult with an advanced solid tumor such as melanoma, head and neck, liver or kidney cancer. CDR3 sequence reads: CASTDHEKLFF. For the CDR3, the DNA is TGTGCCAGCACCGATCATGAAAAACTGTTTTTT.